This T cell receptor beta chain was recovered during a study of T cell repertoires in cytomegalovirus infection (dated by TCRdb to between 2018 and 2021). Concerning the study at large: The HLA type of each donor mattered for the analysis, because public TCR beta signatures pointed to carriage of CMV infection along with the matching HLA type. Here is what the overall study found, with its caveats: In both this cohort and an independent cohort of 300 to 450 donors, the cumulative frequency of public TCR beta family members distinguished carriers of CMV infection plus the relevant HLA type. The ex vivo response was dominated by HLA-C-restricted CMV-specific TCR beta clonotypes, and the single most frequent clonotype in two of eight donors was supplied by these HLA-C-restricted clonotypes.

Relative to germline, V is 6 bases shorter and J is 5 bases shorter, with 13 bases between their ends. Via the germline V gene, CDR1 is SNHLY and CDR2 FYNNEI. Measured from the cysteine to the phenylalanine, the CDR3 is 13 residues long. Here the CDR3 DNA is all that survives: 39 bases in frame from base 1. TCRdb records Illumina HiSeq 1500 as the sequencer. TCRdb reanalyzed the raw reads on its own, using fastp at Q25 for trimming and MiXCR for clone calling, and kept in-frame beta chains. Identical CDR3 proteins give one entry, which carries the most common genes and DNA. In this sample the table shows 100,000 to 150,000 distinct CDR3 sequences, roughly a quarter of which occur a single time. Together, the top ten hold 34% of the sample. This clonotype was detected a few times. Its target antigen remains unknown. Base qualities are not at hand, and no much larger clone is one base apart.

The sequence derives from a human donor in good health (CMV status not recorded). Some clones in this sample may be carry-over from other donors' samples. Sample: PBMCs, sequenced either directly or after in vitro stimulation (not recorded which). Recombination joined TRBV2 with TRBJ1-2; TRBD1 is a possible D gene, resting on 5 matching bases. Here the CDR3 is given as CASRGDGTYGYTF. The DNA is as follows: TGTGCCAGCAGGGGGGACGGAACTTATGGCTACACCTTC.